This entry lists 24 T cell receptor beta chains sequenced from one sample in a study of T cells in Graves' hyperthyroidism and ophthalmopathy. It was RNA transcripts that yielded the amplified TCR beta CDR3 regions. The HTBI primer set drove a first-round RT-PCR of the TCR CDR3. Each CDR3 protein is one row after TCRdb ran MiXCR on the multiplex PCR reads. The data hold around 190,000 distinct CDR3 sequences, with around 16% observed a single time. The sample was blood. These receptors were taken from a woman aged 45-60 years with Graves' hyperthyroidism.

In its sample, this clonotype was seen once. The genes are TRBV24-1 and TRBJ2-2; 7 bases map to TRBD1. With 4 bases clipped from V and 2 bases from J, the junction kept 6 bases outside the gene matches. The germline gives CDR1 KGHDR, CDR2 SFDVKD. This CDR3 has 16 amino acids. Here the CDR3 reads CATSETTGRNTGELFF. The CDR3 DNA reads TGTGCCACCAGTGAAACGACAGGGAGAAACACCGGGGAGCTGTTTTTT.

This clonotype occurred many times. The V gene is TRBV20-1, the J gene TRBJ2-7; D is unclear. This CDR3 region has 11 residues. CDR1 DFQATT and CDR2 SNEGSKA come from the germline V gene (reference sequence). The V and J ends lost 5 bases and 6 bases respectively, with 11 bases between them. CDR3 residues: CSASNSREQYF. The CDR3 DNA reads TGCAGTGCTTCGAACAGTCGCGAGCAGTACTTC.

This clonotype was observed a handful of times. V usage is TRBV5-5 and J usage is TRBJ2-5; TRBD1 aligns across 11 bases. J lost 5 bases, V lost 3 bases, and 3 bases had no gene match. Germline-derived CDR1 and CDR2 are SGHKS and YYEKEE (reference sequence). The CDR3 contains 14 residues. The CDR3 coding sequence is TGTGCCAGCAGCTGGGGACAGGGGGGTGAGACCCAGTACTTC. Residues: CASSWGQGGETQYF.

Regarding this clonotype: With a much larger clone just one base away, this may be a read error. CDR3 loop: CASNLNVRGVPDTQYF. The CDR3 DNA sequence: TGTGCCAGCAACTTAAATGTCAGGGGGGTCCCAGATACGCAGTATTTT. The chain uses TRBV7-9 and TRBJ2-3; perhaps TRBD1 as D (7 bases). From germline, CDR1 is SEHNR and CDR2 FQNEAQ (reference sequence). The CDR3 extends over 16 amino acids.

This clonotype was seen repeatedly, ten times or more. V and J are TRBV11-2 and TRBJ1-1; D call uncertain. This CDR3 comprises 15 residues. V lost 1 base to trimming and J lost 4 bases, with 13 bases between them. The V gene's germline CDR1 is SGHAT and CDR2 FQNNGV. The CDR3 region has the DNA TGTGCCAGCAGCTTAGGTGGAATTATGAGCACTGAAGCTTTCTTT. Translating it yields CASSLGGIMSTEAFF.

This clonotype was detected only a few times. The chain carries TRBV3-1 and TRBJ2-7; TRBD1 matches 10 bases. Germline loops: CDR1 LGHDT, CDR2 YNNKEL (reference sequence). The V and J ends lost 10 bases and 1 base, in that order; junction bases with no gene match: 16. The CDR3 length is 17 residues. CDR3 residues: CATSMVGQGYMSYEQYF. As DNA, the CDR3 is TGTGCCACCTCGATGGTGGGACAGGGGTATATGTCCTACGAGCAGTACTTC.

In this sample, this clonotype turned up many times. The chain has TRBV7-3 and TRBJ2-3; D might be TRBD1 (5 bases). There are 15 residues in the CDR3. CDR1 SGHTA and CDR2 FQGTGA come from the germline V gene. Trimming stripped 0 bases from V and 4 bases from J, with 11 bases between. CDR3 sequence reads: CASSLTRDVSDTQYF. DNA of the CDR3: TGTGCCAGCAGCTTAACCAGGGATGTATCAGATACGCAGTATTTT.

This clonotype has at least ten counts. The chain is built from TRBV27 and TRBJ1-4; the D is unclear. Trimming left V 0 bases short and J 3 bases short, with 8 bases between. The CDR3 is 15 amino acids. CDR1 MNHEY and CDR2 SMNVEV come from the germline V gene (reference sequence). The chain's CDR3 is CASSLSEGSNEKLFF. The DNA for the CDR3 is TGTGCCAGCAGTTTATCGGAGGGTTCTAATGAAAAACTGTTTTTT.

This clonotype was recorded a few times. CDR3 region: CASSWGQGIDTQYF. CDR3 sequence (DNA): TGTGCCAGCAGCTGGGGACAGGGAATAGATACGCAGTATTTT. This rearrangement joins TRBV5-8 to TRBJ2-3, with TRBD1 matching over 9 bases. V dropped 3 bases and J dropped 5; count of bases not matched to a gene: 4. Germline CDR1 is SGHTS and CDR2 is YDEGEE. This CDR3 contains 14 residues.

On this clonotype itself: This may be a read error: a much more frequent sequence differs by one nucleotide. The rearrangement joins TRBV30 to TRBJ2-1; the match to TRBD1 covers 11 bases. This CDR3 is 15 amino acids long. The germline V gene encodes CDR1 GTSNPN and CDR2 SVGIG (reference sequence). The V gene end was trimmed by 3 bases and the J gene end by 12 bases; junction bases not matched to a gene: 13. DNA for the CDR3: TGTGCCTGGAGGCCGCCGGGACAGGGGGTCACTGGGCAGTTCTTC. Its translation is CAWRPPGQGVTGQFF.

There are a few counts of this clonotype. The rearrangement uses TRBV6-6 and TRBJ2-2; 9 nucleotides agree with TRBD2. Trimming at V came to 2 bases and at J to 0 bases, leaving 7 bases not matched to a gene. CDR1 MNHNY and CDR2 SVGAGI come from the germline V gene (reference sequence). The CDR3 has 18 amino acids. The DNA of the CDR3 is TGTGCCAGCAGTTACCCTCCTATAGCGGGAGCGAACACCGGGGAGCTGTTTTTT. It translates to CASSYPPIAGANTGELFF.

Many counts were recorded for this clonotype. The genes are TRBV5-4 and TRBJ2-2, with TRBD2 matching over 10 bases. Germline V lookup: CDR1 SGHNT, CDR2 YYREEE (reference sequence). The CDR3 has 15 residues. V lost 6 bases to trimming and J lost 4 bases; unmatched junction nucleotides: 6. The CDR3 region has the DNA TGTGCCAGCATCCCTAGCGGGAGACCCACCGGGGAGCTGTTTTTT. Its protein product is CASIPSGRPTGELFF. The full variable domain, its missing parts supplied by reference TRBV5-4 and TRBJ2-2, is ETGVTQSPTHLIKTRGQQVTLRCSSQSGHNTVSWYQQALGQGPQFIFQYYREEENGRGNFPPRFSGLQFPNYSSELNVNALELDDSALYLCASIPSGRPTGELFFGEGSRLTVL.

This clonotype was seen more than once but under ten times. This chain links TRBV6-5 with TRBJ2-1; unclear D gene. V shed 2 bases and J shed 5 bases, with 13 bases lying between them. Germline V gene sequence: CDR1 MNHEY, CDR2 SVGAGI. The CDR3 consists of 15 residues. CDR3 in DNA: TGTGCCAGCAGTTACCAGACCTTACCACACAATGAGCAGTTCTTC. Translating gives CASSYQTLPHNEQFF.

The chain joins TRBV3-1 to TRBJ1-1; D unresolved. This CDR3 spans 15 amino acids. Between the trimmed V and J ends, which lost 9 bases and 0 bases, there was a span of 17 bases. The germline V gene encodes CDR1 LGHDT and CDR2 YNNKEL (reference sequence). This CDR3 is CASHGGITMNTEAFF. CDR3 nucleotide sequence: TGTGCCAGTCACGGCGGGATAACCATGAACACTGAAGCTTTCTTT.

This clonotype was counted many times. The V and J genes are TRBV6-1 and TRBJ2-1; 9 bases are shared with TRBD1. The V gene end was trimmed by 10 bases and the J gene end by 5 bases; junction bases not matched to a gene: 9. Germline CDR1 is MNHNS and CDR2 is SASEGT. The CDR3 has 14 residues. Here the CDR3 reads CAILRGTGNNEQFF. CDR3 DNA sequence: TGTGCCATTTTAAGGGGGACAGGGAACAATGAGCAGTTCTTC.

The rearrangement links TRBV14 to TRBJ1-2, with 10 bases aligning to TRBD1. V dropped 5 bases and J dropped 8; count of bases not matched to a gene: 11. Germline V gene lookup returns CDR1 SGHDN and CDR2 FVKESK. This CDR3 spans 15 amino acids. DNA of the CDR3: TGTGCCAGCAGCAAGCCGGGACAGGGGTTTGGAGGCTACACCTTC. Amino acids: CASSKPGQGFGGYTF.

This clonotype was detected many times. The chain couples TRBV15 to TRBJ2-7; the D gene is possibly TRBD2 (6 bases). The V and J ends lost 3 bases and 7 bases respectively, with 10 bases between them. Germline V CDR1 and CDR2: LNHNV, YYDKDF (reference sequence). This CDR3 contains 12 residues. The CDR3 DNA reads TGTGCCACCAGCAGTGGAGGGAATGAGCAGTACTTC. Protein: CATSSGGNEQYF.

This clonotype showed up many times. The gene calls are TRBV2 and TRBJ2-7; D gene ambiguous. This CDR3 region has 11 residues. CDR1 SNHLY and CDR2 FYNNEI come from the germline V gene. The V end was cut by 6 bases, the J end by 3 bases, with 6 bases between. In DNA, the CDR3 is TGTGCCAGCAGCAATCTCTACGAGCAGTACTTC. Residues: CASSNLYEQYF.

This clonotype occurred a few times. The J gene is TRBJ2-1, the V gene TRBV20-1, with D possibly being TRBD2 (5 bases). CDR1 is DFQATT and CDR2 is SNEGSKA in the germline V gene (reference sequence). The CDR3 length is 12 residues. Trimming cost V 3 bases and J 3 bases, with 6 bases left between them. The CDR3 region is CSASRGYNEQFF. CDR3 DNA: TGCAGTGCTAGTCGGGGCTACAATGAGCAGTTCTTC.

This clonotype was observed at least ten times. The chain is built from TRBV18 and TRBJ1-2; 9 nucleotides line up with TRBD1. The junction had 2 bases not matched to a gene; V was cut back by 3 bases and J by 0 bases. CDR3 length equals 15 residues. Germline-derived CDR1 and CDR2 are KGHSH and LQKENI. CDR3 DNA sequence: TGTGCCAGCTCACCGGGACAGGGACCTAACTATGGCTACACCTTC. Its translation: CASSPGQGPNYGYTF.

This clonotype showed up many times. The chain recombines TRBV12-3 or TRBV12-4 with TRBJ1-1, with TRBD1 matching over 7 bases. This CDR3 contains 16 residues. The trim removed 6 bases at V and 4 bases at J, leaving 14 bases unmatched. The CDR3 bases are TGTGCCAGCAGCCCTGAGACAGGGACGGGCATCACTGAAGCTTTCTTT. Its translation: CASSPETGTGITEAFF.

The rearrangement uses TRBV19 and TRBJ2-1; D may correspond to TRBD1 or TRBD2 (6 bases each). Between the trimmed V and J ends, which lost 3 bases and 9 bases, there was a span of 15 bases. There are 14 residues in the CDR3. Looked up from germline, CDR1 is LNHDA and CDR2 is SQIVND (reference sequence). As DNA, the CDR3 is TGTGCCAGTAGTATCCGGGGGCTCAAAAGTGAGCAGTTCTTC. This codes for CASSIRGLKSEQFF. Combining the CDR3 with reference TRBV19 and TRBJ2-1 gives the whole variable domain DGGITQSPKYLFRKEGQNVTLSCEQNLNHDAMYWYRQDPGQGLRLIYYSQIVNDFQKGDIAEGYSVSREKKESFPLTVTSAQKNPTAFYLCASSIRGLKSEQFFGPGTRLTVL.

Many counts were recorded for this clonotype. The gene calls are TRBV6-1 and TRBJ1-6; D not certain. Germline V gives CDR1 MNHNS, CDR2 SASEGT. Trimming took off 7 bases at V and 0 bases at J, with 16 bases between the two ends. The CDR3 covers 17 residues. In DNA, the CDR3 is TGTGCCAGCATCTGGGCAGGCCTCAGCTCCTATAATTCACCCCTCCACTTT. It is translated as CASIWAGLSSYNSPLHF.

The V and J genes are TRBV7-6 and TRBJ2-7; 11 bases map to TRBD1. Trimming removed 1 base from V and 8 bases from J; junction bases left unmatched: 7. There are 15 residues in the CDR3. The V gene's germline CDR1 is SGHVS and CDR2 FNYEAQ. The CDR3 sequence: CASSLDGQGARKQYF. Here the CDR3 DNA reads TGTGCCAGCAGCTTAGATGGACAGGGGGCGCGTAAGCAGTACTTC.